This T cell receptor beta chain comes out of a study of T-cell memory formation after mild COVID-19. This clonotype appeared many times. V lost 5 bases and J lost 2, with 13 bases in between. CDR3 length: 14 residues. Germline lookup yields CDR1 SEHNR and CDR2 FQNEAQ (reference sequence). TCRdb processed the 5' RACE reads anew with MiXCR; each CDR3 protein has one entry. The sample includes approximately 490,000 distinct CDR3 sequences, roughly 20% of them seen just once. The receptor comes from an adult woman who had mild COVID-19 (a few samples of this study predate the infection). Cell type and time point are not known. What was sequenced was PBMCs or a T cell subset sorted from them (not recorded which). V gene TRBV7-9 combines with J gene TRBJ2-7; D might be TRBD1 (5 bases). DNA of the CDR3: TGTGCCAGCAGCCCCACCGACAGAGCCTACGAGCAGTACTTC. It is translated as CASSPTDRAYEQYF.